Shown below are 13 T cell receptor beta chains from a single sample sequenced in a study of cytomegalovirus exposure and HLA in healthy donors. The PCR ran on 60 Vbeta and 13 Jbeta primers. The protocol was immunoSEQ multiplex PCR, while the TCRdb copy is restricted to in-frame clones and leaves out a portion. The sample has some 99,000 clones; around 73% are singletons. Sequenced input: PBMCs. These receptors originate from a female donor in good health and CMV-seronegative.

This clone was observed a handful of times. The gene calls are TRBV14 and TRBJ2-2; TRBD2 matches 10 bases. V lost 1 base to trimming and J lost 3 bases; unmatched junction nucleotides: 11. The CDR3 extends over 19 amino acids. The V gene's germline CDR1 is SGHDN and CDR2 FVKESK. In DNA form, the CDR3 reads TGTGCCAGCAGCCAAGGGTCTTTGGGACTAGCGTTCTACACCGGGGAGCTGTTTTTT. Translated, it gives CASSQGSLGLAFYTGELFF.

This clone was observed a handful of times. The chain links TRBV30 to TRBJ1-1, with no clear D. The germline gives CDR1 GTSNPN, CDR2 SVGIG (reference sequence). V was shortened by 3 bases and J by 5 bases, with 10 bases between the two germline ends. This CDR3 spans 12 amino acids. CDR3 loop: CAWRQVGTEAFF. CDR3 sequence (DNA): TGTGCCTGGAGGCAGGTTGGTACTGAAGCTTTCTTT.

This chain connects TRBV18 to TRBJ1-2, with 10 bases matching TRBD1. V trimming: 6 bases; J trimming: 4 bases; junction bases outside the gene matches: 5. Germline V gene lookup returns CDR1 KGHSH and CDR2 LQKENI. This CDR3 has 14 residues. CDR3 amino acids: CASSPDRGGYGYTF. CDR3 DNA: TGTGCCAGCTCCCCGGACAGGGGGGGCTATGGCTACACCTTC.

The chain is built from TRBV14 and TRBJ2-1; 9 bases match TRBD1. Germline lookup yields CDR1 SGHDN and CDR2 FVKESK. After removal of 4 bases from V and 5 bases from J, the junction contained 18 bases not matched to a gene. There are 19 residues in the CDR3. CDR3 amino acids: CASSLLHSVGTGTHNEQFF. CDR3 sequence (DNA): TGTGCCAGCAGCCTACTTCACTCCGTGGGGACAGGGACCCACAATGAGCAGTTCTTC.

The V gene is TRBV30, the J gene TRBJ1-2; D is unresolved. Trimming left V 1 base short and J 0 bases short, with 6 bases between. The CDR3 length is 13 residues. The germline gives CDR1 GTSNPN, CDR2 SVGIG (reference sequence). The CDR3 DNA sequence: TGTGCCTGGAGTGACAGAACTAACTATGGCTACACCTTC. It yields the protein CAWSDRTNYGYTF.

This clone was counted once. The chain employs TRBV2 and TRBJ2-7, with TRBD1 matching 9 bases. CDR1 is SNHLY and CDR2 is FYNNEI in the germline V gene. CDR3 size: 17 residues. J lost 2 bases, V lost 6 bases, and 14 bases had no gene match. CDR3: CASRGSPDRGTPYEQYF. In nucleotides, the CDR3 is TGTGCCAGCAGGGGTTCTCCGGACAGGGGTACCCCCTACGAGCAGTACTTC.

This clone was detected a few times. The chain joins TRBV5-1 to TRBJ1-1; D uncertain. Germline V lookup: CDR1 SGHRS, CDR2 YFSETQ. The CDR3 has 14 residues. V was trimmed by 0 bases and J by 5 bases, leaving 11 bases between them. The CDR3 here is CASSLVPEKTEAFF. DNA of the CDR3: TGCGCCAGCAGCTTGGTGCCAGAAAAGACTGAAGCTTTCTTT.

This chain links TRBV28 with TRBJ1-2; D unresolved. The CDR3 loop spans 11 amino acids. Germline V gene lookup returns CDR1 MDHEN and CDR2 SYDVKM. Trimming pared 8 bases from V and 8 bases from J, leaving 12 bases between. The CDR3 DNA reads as TGTGCCAGCCGGAGGGCGCACGGCTACACCTTC. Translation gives CASRRAHGYTF.

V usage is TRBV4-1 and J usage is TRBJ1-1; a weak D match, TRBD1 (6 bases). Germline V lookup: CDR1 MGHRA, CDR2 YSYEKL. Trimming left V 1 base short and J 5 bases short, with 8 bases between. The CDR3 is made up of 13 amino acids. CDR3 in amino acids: CASSQAGETEAFF. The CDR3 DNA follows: TGCGCCAGCAGCCAAGCAGGGGAAACTGAAGCTTTCTTT.

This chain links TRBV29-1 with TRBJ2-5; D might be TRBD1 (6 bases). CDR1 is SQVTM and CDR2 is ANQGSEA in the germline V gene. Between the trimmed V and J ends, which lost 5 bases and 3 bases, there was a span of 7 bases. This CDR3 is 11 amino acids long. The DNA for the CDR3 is TGCAGCGTTTCAGGGGAAGAGACCCAGTACTTC. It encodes CSVSGEETQYF.

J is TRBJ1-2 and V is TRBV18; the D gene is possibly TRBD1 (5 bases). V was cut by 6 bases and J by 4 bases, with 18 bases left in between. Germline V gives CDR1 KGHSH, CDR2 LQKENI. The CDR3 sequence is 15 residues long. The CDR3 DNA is TGTGCCAGCTCTCTCTCCGGGACGGGGGGCTATGGCTACACCTTC. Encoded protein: CASSLSGTGGYGYTF.

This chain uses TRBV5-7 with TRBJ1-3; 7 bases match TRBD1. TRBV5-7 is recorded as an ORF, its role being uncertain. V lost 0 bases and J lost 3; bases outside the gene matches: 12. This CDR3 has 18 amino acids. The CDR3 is CASSLAGTDELFGNTIYF. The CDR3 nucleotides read TGTGCCAGCAGCTTGGCAGGGACAGACGAACTCTTTGGAAACACCATATATTTT.

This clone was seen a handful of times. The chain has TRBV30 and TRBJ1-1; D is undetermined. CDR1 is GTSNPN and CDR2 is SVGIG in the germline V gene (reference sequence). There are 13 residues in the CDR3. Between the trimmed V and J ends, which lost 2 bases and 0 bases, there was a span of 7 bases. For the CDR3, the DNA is TGTGCCTGGAGTCAACAGCTGAACACTGAAGCTTTCTTT. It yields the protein CAWSQQLNTEAFF. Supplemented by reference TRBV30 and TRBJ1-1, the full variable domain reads SQTIHQWPATLVQPVGSPLSLECTVEGTSNPNLYWYRQAAGRGLQLLFYSVGIGQISSEVPQNLSASRPQDRQFILSSKKLLLSDSGFYLCAWSQQLNTEAFFGQGTRLTVV.